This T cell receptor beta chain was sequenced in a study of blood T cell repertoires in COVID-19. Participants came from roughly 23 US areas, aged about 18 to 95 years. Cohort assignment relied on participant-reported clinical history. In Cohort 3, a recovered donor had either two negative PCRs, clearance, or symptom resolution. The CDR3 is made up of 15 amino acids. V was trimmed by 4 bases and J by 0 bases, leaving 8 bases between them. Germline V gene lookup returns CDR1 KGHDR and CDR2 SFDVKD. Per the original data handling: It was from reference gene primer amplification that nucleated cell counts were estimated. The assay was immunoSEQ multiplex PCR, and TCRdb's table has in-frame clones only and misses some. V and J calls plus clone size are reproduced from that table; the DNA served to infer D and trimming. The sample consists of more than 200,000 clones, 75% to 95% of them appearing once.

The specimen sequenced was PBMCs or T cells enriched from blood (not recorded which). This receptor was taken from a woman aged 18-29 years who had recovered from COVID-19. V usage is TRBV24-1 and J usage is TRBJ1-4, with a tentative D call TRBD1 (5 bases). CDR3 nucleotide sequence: TGTGCCACCAGTGAAACAGGAGCAACTAATGAAAAACTGTTTTTT. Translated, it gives CATSETGATNEKLFF.